Listed below are T cell receptor beta chains from one sample, sequenced in a study of post-analysis software for immune sequencing data. TCRdb ran MiXCR on the PCR reads and lists one entry per CDR3 protein. There are some 800,000 distinct CDR3 sequences in the sample; about half occur only once, and roughly 4.4% lies in the top ten. Sequenced input: blood. All receptors derive from a girl between 10 and 17 years old with multiple sclerosis. Both conserved end residues are part of each CDR3. Each record gives: V gene, D gene, clone size, J gene, CDR3 DNA, CDR3 protein. The D gene is left open where the match is weak. Clone sizes are given selectively: once, few, many, or a class where the clone is expanded.

TRBV11-1	.	.	TRBJ1-6	TGTGCCAGCAGCTTGAGGGGAAATAATTCACCCCTCCACTTT	CASSLRGNNSPLHF
TRBV4-2	TRBD2	.	TRBJ2-1	TGTGCCAGCAGCCAGGATCTAGCGGGAGTAGGCAATGAGCAGTTCTTC	CASSQDLAGVGNEQFF
TRBV10-3	TRBD2	.	TRBJ2-4	TGTGCCATCAGATCTATTGAGCGGGAGGGCCGAAACATTCGGTACTTC	CAIRSIEREGRNIRYF
TRBV5-6	TRBD2	.	TRBJ2-5	TGTGCCAGCAGCTTCGGAGCGGGAGCCTCGGGGGAGACCCAGTACTTC	CASSFGAGASGETQYF
TRBV20-1	.	few	TRBJ2-7	TGCAGTGCTAGAGTTTTCGGGCCCAAGCCCTCCCACGAGCAGTACTTC	CSARVFGPKPSHEQYF
TRBV27	.	.	TRBJ2-7	TGTGCCAGCAGTTTACGTCCGGTGGGGAACGAGCAGTACTTC	CASSLRPVGNEQYF
TRBV6-5	.	few	TRBJ2-5	TGTGCCAGCAGTTACTCGGTATCGGGGGCAACCGTCGGGACCCAGTACTTC	CASSYSVSGATVGTQYF
TRBV21-1	.	.	TRBJ2-7	TGTGCCAGCAGCAAAGAGGTAGCGGGAGGCCGGTTATCCTACGAGCAGTACTTC	CASSKEVAGGRLSYEQYF
TRBV7-2	TRBD1	.	TRBJ2-5	TGTGCCAGCAGCGGGACAGGGTGGGAGACCCAGTACTTC	CASSGTGWETQYF
TRBV29-1	.	.	TRBJ1-2	TGCAGCGCCGGGGGGGGGGCGCTTGGCCACACCTTC	CSAGGGALGHTF
TRBV24-1	.	.	TRBJ1-2	TGTGCCACCAGTGACGCGGACAGTGTCTATGGCTACACCTTC	CATSDADSVYGYTF
TRBV14	.	.	TRBJ2-3	TGTGCCAGCAGCCTGCGACCTACTAGCACAGATACGCAGTATTTT	CASSLRPTSTDTQYF
TRBV10-3	TRBD2	.	TRBJ2-6	TGTGCCATCAGTGTTGGGGGAGGGCCTGGGGCCAACGTCCTGACTTTC	CAISVGGGPGANVLTF
TRBV5-1	.	.	TRBJ2-1	TGCGCCAGCAGCTTGGAGAGGCAGGGGTACAATGAGCAGTTCTTC	CASSLERQGYNEQFF
TRBV12-3/TRBV12-4	.	few	TRBJ1-1	TGTGCCAGCAACACCGGGACGGGGAACACTGAAGCTTTCTTT	CASNTGTGNTEAFF
TRBV7-9	TRBD1	.	TRBJ1-4	TGTGCCAGCAGCCAGATCGGGACAGGGGTGGAAAAACTGTTTTTT	CASSQIGTGVEKLFF
TRBV28	.	.	TRBJ1-4	TGTGCCAGCACCGGGACGGGAAATGAAAAACTGTTTTTT	CASTGTGNEKLFF
TRBV6-1	.	few	TRBJ1-1	TGTGCCAGCCGAGAGGGGTGGGGGAACACTGAAGCTTTCTTT	CASREGWGNTEAFF
TRBV6-6	.	.	TRBJ1-2	TGTGCCAGCAGTTACTCGACGCCAGTATATGGCTACACCTTC	CASSYSTPVYGYTF
TRBV2	TRBD1	few	TRBJ2-7	TGTGCCAGCAGTGACGTGACAGGGGGATCCTACGAGCAGTACTTC	CASSDVTGGSYEQYF
TRBV20-1	.	.	TRBJ2-4	TGCAGTGCCACCGGGAAAAACATTCAGTACTTC	CSATGKNIQYF
TRBV7-2	.	.	TRBJ2-7	TGTGCCAGCAGCTTAGCGTCAGGGGAGGGCTACGAGCAGTACTTC	CASSLASGEGYEQYF
TRBV28	.	few	TRBJ2-5	TGTGCCAGCAGTTCATCCCTCCGGTCAGGGGTAAAGGAGACCCAGTACTTC	CASSSSLRSGVKETQYF
TRBV7-9	TRBD1	few	TRBJ2-7	TGTGCCAGCAGTTCCGGGACAGGGGCCACCTACGAGCAGTACTTC	CASSSGTGATYEQYF
TRBV20-1	.	.	TRBJ2-1	TGCAGTGCTAGAGGGGGCGGGACAGAGGATAGCTCCTACAATGAGCAGTTCTTC	CSARGGGTEDSSYNEQFF
TRBV27	TRBD2	.	TRBJ2-3	TGTGCCAGCAAAGTGGGGGGAGTGAAGCGGGAGATTGGAGATACGCAGTATTTT	CASKVGGVKREIGDTQYF
TRBV7-2	TRBD1	.	TRBJ1-2	TGTGCCAGCAGCTATCCGGGACAGATCGTCTATGGCTACACCTTC	CASSYPGQIVYGYTF
TRBV7-9	.	.	TRBJ2-5	TGTGCCAGCAGCCGCTTGGGCACAGGGCAACAAGAGACCCAGTACTTC	CASSRLGTGQQETQYF
TRBV27	.	.	TRBJ2-7	TGTGCCAGCAGTTTATACTACCCTTACGAGCAGTACTTC	CASSLYYPYEQYF
TRBV20-1	.	.	TRBJ1-2	TGCAGTGCTAGAGGTCAACCAAGGGGCTATGGCTACACCTTC	CSARGQPRGYGYTF
TRBV5-1	.	.	TRBJ2-5	TGCGCCAGCAGCTTGAATCCGGCAGGGATGGACGGGCAGTACTTC	CASSLNPAGMDGQYF
TRBV7-2	.	.	TRBJ1-1	TGTGCCAGCAGCGGCGGGGCCATGAACACTGAAGCTTTCTTT	CASSGGAMNTEAFF
TRBV6-5	.	.	TRBJ2-7	TGTGCCAGCAGTTACCGAGGACTGGAAACCTACGAGCAGTACTTC	CASSYRGLETYEQYF
TRBV29-1	.	few	TRBJ2-7	TGCAGCGTGAAAACTAGCAGTTTCTACGAGCAGTACTTC	CSVKTSSFYEQYF
TRBV11-3	.	.	TRBJ2-7	TGTGCCAGCAGCGCCGAACTCGGAACCTACGAGCAGTACTTC	CASSAELGTYEQYF
TRBV5-6	TRBD2	.	TRBJ2-3	TGTGCCAGCAGCTCGACTAGCGGGTTGGGCGGAGATACGCAGTATTTT	CASSSTSGLGGDTQYF
TRBV6-6	.	.	TRBJ2-5	TGTGCCAGCAGTTACAGGGCCCTGGAGACCCAGTACTTC	CASSYRALETQYF
TRBV7-2	TRBD2	.	TRBJ2-7	TGTGCCAGCAGCTTAGTGGTAGCGGGAGTGAAACCCTACGAGCAGTACTTC	CASSLVVAGVKPYEQYF
TRBV6-5	TRBD2	.	TRBJ2-3	TGTGCCAGCAGTTACGCCGGGACTAGCGGATCCTCCACAGATACGCAGTATTTT	CASSYAGTSGSSTDTQYF
TRBV11-2	TRBD2	few	TRBJ2-3	TGTGCCAGCAGCGCGGGACTAGCGGGAGATACGCAGTATTTT	CASSAGLAGDTQYF
TRBV29-1	.	.	TRBJ2-5	TGCAGCGTCGAGGGGGGTCGGGCCCAAGAGACCCAGTACTTC	CSVEGGRAQETQYF
TRBV5-1	.	few	TRBJ1-1	TGCGCCAGCAGCTTGGAGAGTACAGGCACTGAAGCTTTCTTT	CASSLESTGTEAFF
TRBV4-3	.	few	TRBJ2-1	TGCGCCAGCAGCCAAGTGTCCAGCTCAGGCTCCTACAATGAGCAGTTCTTC	CASSQVSSSGSYNEQFF
TRBV13	.	.	TRBJ2-1	TGTGCCAGCAGCTTAGGCCTATGGGGCAGTAACAATGAGCAGTTCTTC	CASSLGLWGSNNEQFF
TRBV12-3/TRBV12-4	.	many	TRBJ2-5	TGTGCCAGCAGCTTGAGCGGAGTGGAGACCCAGTACTTC	CASSLSGVETQYF
TRBV7-6	.	.	TRBJ2-4	TGTGCCAGCAGCCCAAATGGGGGCTGGGAGCAGTACTTC	CASSPNGGWEQYF
TRBV29-1	.	.	TRBJ2-4	TGCAGCGTTGGGGTGGGAGCTGCCAAAAACATTCAGTACTTC	CSVGVGAAKNIQYF
TRBV12-3/TRBV12-4	.	.	TRBJ2-5	TGTGCCAGCAGCCTGAGTAAATGGGGGACCCAGTACTTC	CASSLSKWGTQYF
TRBV20-1	.	.	TRBJ1-2	TGCAGTGCTAGAGGGGCTCGATCCTACAGGTATTTCGTGAGTGGCTACACCTTC	CSARGARSYRYFVSGYTF
TRBV15	TRBD2	.	TRBJ2-7	TGTGCCACCAGCAGAGATAGGCGGGAGGGGATCTACGAGCAGTACTTC	CATSRDRREGIYEQYF